This T cell receptor (beta chain) was documented in a study of blood T cell repertoires in COVID-19. Whole-study context: Acute-phase and convalescent COVID-19 samples originated in the United States, Italy and Spain.

The table came from immunoSEQ multiplex PCR; TCRdb's copy has only in-frame clones and leaves some out. The sample carries about 470,000 clones, about 85% recorded once. The V gene's germline CDR1 is MGHRA and CDR2 YSYEKL. V lost 4 bases and J lost 0, with 10 bases in between. CDR3 length: 15 residues. Participant age was roughly 18 to 90 years, and participants resided in roughly 24 US areas. Symptom resolution, clearance, or two negative PCRs marked donors in Cohort 3 as recovered. This chain links TRBV4-1 with TRBJ2-1; D possibly corresponds to TRBD2 (6 bases). The TCR originated in a woman between 18 and 29 years old who had recovered from COVID-19. The source material was PBMCs or T cells enriched from blood (not recorded which). The CDR3 DNA reads as TGCGCCAGCAGCCGGGACTTCAGCTCCTACAATGAGCAGTTCTTC. It is translated as CASSRDFSSYNEQFF.